The source of this T cell receptor (beta chain) is a study of T-cell reconstitution after alpha-beta-depleted transplantation in children. Unique molecular identifiers were used to barcode this TCRbeta library. In TCRdb, the PCR reads were re-called with MiXCR into one record per CDR3 protein. The sample holds about 870,000 distinct CDR3 sequences; roughly 15% are singletons and the top ten take around 5%. The sequencing used PBMCs, mostly from graft donor cells, collected 360 days after TCRalphabeta/CD19-depleted stem cell transplant. The sequence was obtained from a male patient younger than 18 who had a stem cell transplant for acute lymphoblastic leukemia, so the T cells may come from the graft donor.

The CDR3 loop is CASSQVLEEQYF. CDR3 nucleotide sequence: TGTGCCAGCAGCCAAGTCCTAGAAGAGCAGTACTTC. The chain carries TRBV3-1 and TRBJ2-7, with unresolved D. This CDR3 has 12 amino acids. Germline-derived CDR1 and CDR2 are LGHDT and YNNKEL (reference sequence). The germline V and J ends were trimmed by 1 base and 7 bases, with 8 bases remaining between them.